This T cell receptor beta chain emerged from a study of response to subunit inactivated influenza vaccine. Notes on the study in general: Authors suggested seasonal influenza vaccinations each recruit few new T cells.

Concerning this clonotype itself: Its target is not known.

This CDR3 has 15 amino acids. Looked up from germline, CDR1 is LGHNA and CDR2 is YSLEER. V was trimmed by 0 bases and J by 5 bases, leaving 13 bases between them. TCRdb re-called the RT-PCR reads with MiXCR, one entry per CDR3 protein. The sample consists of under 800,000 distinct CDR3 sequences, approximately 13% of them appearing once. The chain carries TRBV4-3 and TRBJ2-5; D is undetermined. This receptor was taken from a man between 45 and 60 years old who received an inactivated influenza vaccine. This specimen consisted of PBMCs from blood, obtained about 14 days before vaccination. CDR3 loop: CASSQDIGFRETQYF. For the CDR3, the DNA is TGCGCCAGCAGCCAAGACATAGGGTTTCGGGAGACCCAGTACTTC.